What follows are 5 T cell receptor beta chains derived from one specimen sequenced in a study of T-cell memory formation after mild COVID-19. TCRdb itself ran the 5' RACE reads through MiXCR, one entry per CDR3 protein. This table has approximately 500,000 distinct CDR3 sequences, approximately 23% appearing once. Sequencing was done on a sample of PBMCs or a T cell subset sorted from them (not recorded which). The origin of the receptors is an adult woman who had mild COVID-19 (a few samples of this study predate the infection). Cell type and time point are not known.

This chain uses TRBV29-1 with TRBJ2-2, with D perhaps TRBD2 (5 bases). This CDR3 has 15 residues. Trimming took 3 bases from V and 1 from J, leaving 12 bases between them. From germline, CDR1 is SQVTM and CDR2 ANQGSEA. DNA of the CDR3: TGCAGCGTTGAGGACGGGGATCTGAACACCGGGGAGCTGTTTTTT. Its translation is CSVEDGDLNTGELFF.

This clonotype was observed a handful of times. The chain uses TRBV5-1 and TRBJ2-1; 7 positions agree with TRBD1. CDR3 length: 14 residues. Germline CDR1 reads SGHRS; CDR2 reads YFSETQ. V lost 5 bases, J lost 4 bases, and 6 bases stayed unmatched. CDR3 residues: CASSRGQEYNEQFF. The CDR3 nucleotides read TGCGCCAGCAGTAGAGGACAGGAGTACAATGAGCAGTTCTTC.

J is TRBJ1-1 and V is TRBV7-9, with a possible D match to TRBD1 (6 bases). The germline CDR1 and CDR2 sequences are SEHNR and FQNEAQ (reference sequence). The V and J ends lost 5 bases and 1 base respectively, with 14 bases between them. The CDR3 has 15 amino acids. This CDR3 reads CASSPGTGWNTEAFF. CDR3 DNA sequence: TGTGCCAGCAGCCCCGGAACAGGGTGGAACACTGAAGCTTTCTTT. Variable domain in full (rest from reference TRBV7-9 and TRBJ1-1): DTGVSQNPRHKITKRGQNVTFRCDPISEHNRLYWYRQTLGQGPEFLTYFQNEAQLEKSRLLSDRFSAERPKGSFSTLEIQRTEQGDSAMYLCASSPGTGWNTEAFFGQGTRLTVV.

Only a few counts were recorded for this clonotype. The V gene is TRBV29-1, the J gene TRBJ2-2; D may match TRBD1 or TRBD2 (5 bases each). Trimming took off 7 bases at V and 6 bases at J, with 21 bases between the two ends. The CDR3 has 15 amino acids. Germline V CDR1 and CDR2: SQVTM, ANQGSEA. Written as DNA, the CDR3 is TGCAGCGCCGGTCCCCAGGGCGTGGGGGCCGGGGAGCTGTTTTTT. Protein product: CSAGPQGVGAGELFF.

This clonotype has a handful of counts. The chain has TRBV28 and TRBJ2-5; D is perhaps TRBD2 (6 bases). This CDR3 has 15 amino acids. Germline V CDR1 and CDR2: MDHEN, SYDVKM. With 7 bases removed from V and 2 bases from J, the gap between germline ends came to 17 bases. CDR3 protein: CASKGGGTGQETQYF. In DNA form, the CDR3 reads TGTGCCAGCAAGGGTGGCGGGACGGGACAAGAGACCCAGTACTTC.